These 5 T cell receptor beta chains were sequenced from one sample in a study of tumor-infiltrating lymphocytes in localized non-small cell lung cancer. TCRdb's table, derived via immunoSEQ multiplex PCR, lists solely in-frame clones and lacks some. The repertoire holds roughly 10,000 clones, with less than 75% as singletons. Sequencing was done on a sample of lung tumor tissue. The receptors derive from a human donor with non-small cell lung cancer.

The CDR3 protein is CASSQQGLSGYTF. The DNA for the CDR3 is TGTGCCAGCAGTCAACAGGGGTTATCTGGCTACACCTTC. The J gene is TRBJ1-2, the V gene TRBV6-5, with 7 bases identical to TRBD1. Germline V gene lookup returns CDR1 MNHEY and CDR2 SVGAGI. The CDR3 sequence is 13 residues long. V lost 5 bases, J lost 7 bases, and 7 bases stayed unmatched.

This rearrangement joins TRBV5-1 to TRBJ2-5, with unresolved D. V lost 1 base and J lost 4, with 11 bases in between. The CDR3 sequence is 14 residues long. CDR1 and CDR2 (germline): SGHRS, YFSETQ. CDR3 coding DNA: TGCGCCAGCAGCTTGTTTGGGGTGCGAGAGACCCAGTACTTC. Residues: CASSLFGVRETQYF.

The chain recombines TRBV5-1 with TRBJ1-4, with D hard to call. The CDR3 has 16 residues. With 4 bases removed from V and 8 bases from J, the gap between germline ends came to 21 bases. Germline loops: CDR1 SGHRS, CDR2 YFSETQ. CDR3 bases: TGCGCCAGCAGCCCTGCAAGCAGGTCGGGGTGGGAAAAACTGTTTTTT. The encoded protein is CASSPASRSGWEKLFF.

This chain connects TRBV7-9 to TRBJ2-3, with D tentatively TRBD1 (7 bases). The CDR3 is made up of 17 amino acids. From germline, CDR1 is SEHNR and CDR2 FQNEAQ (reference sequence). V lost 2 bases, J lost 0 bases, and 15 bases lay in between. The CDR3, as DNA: TGTGCCAGCAGCTTATACAGGGGAGGATTTAGCACAGATACGCAGTATTTT. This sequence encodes CASSLYRGGFSTDTQYF.

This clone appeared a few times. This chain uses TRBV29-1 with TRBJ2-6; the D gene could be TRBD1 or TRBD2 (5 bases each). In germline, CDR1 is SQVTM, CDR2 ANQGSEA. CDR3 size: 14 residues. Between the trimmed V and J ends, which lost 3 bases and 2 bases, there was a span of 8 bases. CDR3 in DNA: TGCAGCGTTGATCTGGGGGCTGGGGCCAACGTCCTGACTTTC. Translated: CSVDLGAGANVLTF.